This T cell receptor (beta chain) was sequenced in a study of blood T cell repertoires in COVID-19. Study details: T cells, B-cell-depleted T cells, or PBMCs supplied cDNA or gDNA.

Libraries were prepared by immunoSEQ multiplex PCR; TCRdb keeps only in-frame clonotypes and omits some of them. The sample holds under 300,000 clones, 65% to 90% seen once. Germline V gene sequence: CDR1 ENHRY, CDR2 SYGVKD. The CDR3 is made up of 13 amino acids. The ends were cut back, 8 bases at V and 9 bases at J, with 17 bases in the middle. The TCR was taken from a woman between 65 and 79 years old with COVID-19, enrolled during active disease. The chain couples TRBV10-3 to TRBJ1-3; D may be TRBD1 (5 bases). Sequenced: peripheral blood. The CDR3 is CAIGGEGAGTIYF. CDR3 nucleotides: TGTGCCATCGGAGGGGAAGGCGCTGGCACCATATATTTT.